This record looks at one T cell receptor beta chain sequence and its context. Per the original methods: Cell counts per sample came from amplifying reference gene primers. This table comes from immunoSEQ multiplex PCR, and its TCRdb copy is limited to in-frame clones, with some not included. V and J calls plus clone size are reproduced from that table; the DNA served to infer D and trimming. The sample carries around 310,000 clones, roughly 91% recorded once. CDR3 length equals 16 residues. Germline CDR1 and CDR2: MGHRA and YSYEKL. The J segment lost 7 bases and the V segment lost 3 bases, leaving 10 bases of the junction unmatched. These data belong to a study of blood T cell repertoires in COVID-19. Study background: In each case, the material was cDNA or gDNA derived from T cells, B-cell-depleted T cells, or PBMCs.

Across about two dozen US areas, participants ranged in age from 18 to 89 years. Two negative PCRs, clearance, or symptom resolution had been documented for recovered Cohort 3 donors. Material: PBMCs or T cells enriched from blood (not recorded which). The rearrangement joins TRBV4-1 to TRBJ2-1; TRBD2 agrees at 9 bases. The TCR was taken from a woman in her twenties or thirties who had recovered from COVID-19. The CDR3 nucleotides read TGCGCCAGCAGCCATAGGATAGGCCTAGCGGGAAATGAGCAGTTCTTC. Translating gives CASSHRIGLAGNEQFF.